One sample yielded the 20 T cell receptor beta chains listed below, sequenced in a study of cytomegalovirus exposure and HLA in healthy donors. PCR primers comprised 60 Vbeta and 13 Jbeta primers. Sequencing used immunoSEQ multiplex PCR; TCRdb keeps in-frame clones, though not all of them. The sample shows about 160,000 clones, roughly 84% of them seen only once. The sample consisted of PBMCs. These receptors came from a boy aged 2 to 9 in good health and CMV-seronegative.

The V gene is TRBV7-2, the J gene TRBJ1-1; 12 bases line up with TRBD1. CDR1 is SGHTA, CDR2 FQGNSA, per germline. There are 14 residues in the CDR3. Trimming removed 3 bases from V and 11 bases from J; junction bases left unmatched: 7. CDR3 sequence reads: CASSFSPGQGAAFF. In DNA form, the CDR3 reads TGTGCCAGCAGCTTTTCCCCGGGACAGGGGGCGGCTTTCTTT.

In DNA form, the CDR3 reads TGTGCCAGCAGGACGGACAGTACGAAGGAATATAGCAATCAGCCCCAGCATTTT. Its translation: CASRTDSTKEYSNQPQHF. The chain uses TRBV21-1 and TRBJ1-5; the table's D gene call, TRBD1, was not cross checked with the DNA. TRBV21-1 represents a pseudogene. The CDR3 contains 18 residues.

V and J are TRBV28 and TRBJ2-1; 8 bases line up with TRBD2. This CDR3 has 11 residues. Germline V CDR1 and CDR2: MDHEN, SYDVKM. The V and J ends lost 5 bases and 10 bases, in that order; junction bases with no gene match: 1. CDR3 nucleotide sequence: TGTGCCAGCAGTGTAGCGGGGGAGCAGTTCTTC. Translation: CASSVAGEQFF.

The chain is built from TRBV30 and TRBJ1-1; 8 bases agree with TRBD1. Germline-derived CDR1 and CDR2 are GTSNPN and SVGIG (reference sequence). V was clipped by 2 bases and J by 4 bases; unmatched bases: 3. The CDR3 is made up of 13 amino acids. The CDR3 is CAWSRQGSTEAFF. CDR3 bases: TGTGCCTGGAGTCGACAGGGGTCCACTGAAGCTTTCTTT.

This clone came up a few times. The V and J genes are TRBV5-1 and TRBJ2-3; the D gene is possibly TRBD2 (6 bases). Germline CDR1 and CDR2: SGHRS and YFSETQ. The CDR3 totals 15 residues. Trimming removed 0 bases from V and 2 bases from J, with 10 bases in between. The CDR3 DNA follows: TGCGCCAGCAGCTTGGCTGCGGGGTACACAGATACGCAGTATTTT. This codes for CASSLAAGYTDTQYF.

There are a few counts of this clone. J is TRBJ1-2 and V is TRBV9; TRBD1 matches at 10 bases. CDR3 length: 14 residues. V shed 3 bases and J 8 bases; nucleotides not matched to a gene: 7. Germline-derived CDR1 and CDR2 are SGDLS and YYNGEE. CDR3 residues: CASSESGTGDGYTF. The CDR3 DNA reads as TGTGCCAGCAGCGAATCCGGGACAGGGGACGGCTACACCTTC.

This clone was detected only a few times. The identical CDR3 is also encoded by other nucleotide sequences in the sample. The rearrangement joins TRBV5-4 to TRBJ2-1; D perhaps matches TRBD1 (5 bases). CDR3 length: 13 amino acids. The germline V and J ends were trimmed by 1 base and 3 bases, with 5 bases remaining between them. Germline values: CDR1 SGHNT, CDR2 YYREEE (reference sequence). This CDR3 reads CASSLTGYNEQFF. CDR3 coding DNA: TGTGCCAGCAGCTTGACAGGCTACAATGAGCAGTTCTTC.

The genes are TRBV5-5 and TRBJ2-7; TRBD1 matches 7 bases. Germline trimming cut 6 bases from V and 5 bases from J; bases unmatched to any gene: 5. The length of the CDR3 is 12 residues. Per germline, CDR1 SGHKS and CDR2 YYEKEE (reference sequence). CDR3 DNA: TGTGCCAGCACGGACAGGTGGAACGAGCAGTACTTC. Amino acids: CASTDRWNEQYF. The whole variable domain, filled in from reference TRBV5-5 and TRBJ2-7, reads DAGVTQSPTHLIKTRGQQVTLRCSPISGHKSVSWYQQVLGQGPQFIFQYYEKEERGRGNFPDRFSARQFPNYSSELNVNALLLGDSALYLCASTDRWNEQYFGPGTRLTVT.

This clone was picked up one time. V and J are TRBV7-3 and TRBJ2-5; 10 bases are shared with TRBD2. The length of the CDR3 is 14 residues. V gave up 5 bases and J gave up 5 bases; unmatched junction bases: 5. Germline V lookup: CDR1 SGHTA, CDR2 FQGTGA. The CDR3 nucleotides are TGTGCCAGCAGCCGCAGCGGGAGGGGCGAGACCCAGTACTTC. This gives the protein CASSRSGRGETQYF.

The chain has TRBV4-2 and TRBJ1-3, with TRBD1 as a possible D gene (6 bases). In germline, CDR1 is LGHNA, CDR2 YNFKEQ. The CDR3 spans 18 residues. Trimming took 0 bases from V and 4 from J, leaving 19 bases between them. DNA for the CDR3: TGTGCCAGCAGCCAAGATGGGGGGCGGGGGGCCTCCGGAAACACCATATATTTT. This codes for CASSQDGGRGASGNTIYF.

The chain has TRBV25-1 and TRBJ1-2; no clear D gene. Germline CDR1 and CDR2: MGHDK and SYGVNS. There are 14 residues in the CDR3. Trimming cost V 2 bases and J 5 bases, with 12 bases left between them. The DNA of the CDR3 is TGTGCCAGCAGTGAAGCGGCCCAATTGTATGGCTACACCTTC. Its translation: CASSEAAQLYGYTF.

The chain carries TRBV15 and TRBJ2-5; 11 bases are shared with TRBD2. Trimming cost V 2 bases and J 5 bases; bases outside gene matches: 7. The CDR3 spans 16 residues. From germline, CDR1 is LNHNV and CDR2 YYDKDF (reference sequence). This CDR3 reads CATSRTLAGGEETQYF. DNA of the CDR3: TGTGCCACCAGCAGAACATTAGCGGGAGGGGAGGAGACCCAGTACTTC.

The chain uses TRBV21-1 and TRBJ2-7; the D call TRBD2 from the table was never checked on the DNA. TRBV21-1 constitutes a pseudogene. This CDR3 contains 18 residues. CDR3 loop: CASSNHPPRGASSYEQYV. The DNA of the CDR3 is TGTGCCAGCAGCAATCATCCACCCCGGGGGGCTAGCTCCTACGAGCAGTACGTC.

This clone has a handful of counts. The CDR3 sequence: CASSQERSSAGGLNEQFF. CDR3 sequence (DNA): TGCGCCAGCAGCCAAGAACGAAGCTCAGCGGGGGGTCTCAATGAGCAGTTCTTC. This chain links TRBV4-1 with TRBJ2-1; TRBD2 matches at 9 bases. With 0 bases clipped from V and 6 bases from J, the junction kept 12 bases outside the gene matches. Per the germline V gene, CDR1 is MGHRA and CDR2 is YSYEKL. The CDR3 runs to 18 residues.

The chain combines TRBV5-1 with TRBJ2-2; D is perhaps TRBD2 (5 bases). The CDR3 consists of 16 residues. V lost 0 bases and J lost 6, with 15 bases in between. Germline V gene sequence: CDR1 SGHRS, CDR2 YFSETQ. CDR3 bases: TGCGCCAGCAGCTTGGAGGTGGGAGCTGGAGCCGGGGAGCTGTTTTTT. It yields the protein CASSLEVGAGAGELFF.

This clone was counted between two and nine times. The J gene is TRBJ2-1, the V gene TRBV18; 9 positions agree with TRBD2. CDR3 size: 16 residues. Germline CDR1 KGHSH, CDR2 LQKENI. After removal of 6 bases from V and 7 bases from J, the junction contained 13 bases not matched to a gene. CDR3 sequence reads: CASSRVWRGGSNEQFF. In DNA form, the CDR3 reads TGTGCCAGCTCCCGGGTGTGGCGGGGGGGCTCGAATGAGCAGTTCTTC.

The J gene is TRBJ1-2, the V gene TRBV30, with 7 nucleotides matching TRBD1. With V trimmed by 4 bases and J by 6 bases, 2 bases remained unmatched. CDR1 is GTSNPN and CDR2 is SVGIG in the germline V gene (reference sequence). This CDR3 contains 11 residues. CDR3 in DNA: TGTGCCTGGACGACAGGGAATGGCTACACCTTC. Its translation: CAWTTGNGYTF.

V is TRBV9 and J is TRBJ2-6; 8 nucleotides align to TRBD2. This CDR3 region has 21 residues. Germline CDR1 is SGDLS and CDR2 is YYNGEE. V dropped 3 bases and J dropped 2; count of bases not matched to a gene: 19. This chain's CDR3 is CASSASQREISEAAGANVLTF. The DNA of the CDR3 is TGTGCCAGCAGCGCATCTCAGCGGGAGATCTCGGAGGCTGCTGGGGCCAACGTCCTGACTTTC.

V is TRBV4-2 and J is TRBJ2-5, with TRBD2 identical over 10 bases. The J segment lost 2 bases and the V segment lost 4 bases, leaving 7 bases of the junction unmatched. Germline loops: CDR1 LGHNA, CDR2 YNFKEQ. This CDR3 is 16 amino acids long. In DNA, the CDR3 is TGTGCCAGCAGCCCGGCTAGCGGGAGAGAACAAGAGACCCAGTACTTC. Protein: CASSPASGREQETQYF.

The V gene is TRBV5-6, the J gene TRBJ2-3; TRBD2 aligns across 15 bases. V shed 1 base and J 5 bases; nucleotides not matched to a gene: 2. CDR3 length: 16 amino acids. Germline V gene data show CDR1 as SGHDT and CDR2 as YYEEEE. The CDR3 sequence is CASSLRTSGRGDTQYF. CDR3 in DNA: TGTGCCAGCAGCTTGCGGACTAGCGGGAGGGGAGATACGCAGTATTTT.